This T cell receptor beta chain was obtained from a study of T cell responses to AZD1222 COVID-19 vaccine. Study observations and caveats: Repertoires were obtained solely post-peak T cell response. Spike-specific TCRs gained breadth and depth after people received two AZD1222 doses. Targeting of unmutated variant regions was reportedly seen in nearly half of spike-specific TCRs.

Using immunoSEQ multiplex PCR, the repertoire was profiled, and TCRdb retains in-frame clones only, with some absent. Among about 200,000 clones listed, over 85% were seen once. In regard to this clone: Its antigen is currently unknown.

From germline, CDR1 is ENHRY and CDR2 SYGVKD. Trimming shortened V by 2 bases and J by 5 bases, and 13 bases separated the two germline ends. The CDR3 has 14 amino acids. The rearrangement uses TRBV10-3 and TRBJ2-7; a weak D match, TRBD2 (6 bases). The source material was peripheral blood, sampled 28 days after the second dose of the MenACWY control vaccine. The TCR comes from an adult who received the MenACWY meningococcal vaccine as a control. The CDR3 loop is CAISEIGGGNEQYF. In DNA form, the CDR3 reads TGTGCCATCAGTGAGATCGGGGGAGGCAACGAGCAGTACTTC.